The TCR beta chain under discussion was sequenced for a study of shared clonotypes between healthy human individuals (dated by TCRdb to 2018 to 2020). Background for the entire study: Three men and two women, aged 18 to 49 years, made up the cohort. Per donor, three plates each were used for CD4 naive and CD4 memory, two for CD8 naive, and one for CD8 memory. Different laboratories and diverse techniques were used to prepare libraries and sequence TCR repertoires, to increase sequencing depth and limit assay-specific biases. Per donor, leukapheresis produced somewhere between about 0.85 and 9.5 billion PBMCs. To estimate repertoire size and how much clonotypes are shared between individuals, the study performed deep sequencing of blood TCR repertoires from five healthy adults. The paper as a whole reports these results and caveats: Estimated clonotype richness was generally larger for naive than for memory subsets. Sharing across four donors was observed for approximately 5% of naive CD4, over 3% of naive CD8, 2.3% of memory CD4, and roughly 0.4% of memory CD8 clonotypes. Compared with non-shared clonotypes, the clonotypes found in all four sorted-subset donors had higher generation probabilities. Because the study included a small number of donors, the genetic and exposure-history diversity represented was limited. Incomplete sequencing was indicated by rarefaction of sorted-subset datasets, despite the large sequencing depth. Pairwise subsampling indicated that sequencing depth was expected to affect the degree of clonotype sharing among donors. Only blood was sampled, and tissue TCR repertoires likely differ from those in blood.

Using the deep immunoSEQ assay, TCR CDR3 regions were amplified from genomic DNA by multiplex PCR. For each cell subset, the extracted genomic DNA was distributed evenly across all wells of several immunoSEQ 96-well plates, and each plate served as one replicate. For sorted subsets, 200 to 250 ng of genomic DNA, equivalent to some 30,000 T cell genomes, went into each replicate PCR. Purified libraries were quantified with a Qubit 3.0 fluorometer, sized on a Bioanalyzer 2100, and re-quantified with the KAPA Library Quantification kit. Each immunoSEQ 96-well plate was sequenced on its own single-read 150-cycle Illumina NextSeq 550 flow cell. The study's own analysis went as follows. The immunoSEQ output contained only junctional sequences without quality scores, so filtering could not match that applied to full-length reads. Sequences were annotated with PyIR, a Python wrapper for IgBLAST v1.9, and V/J genes and CDR3 were assigned using IMGT germline references. Any read was removed if the V/J assignment was weak (E-value above 1e-6), the CDR3 was missing, or the read contained stop codons, out-of-frame junctions, or ambiguous translated residues. A V3J clonotype was defined by an identical inferred V gene, J gene, and CDR3 amino acid sequence. To compute the percentage overlap between repertoires, the number of shared unique clonotypes was divided by the size of the smaller repertoire. Repertoire richness was assessed with RTK rarefaction, the Chao1 estimator, and Recon v2.1 estimates of unobserved clonotypes. Generation probabilities were computed with OLGA for all TCRbeta clonotypes obtained by the gDNA method from a few donors. In its TCRdb copy, this immuneACCESS table keeps in-frame sequences only and misses some clones. Where compared with another copy, unresolved V genes explain less than half of these, and the others have no known cause. That table gives V, J and clone size, and the DNA gave D and trimming. This sample is represented by roughly 2.5 million clones; roughly 92% of them were singletons. The top ten clonotypes cover about 0.13% of the sample.

V is shortened by 3 bases, J by 4 bases, and the region joining them spans 11 bases. CDR1 and CDR2 are drawn from the germline V gene: MNHNS, SASEGT. The CDR3, from cysteine to phenylalanine, totals 14 residues. This entry keeps only the CDR3 DNA: 42 bases, framed from base 1. For this clone: Its specific antigen is unknown. Nothing much larger sits one base from this clone, and base qualities are not available.

Donors were healthy HIV-negative adults with no recently reported acute infections or vaccinations. Only Caucasian adults living in Nashville, Tennessee, USA were represented among the donors. Magnetic negative selection was used to enrich CD4+ T cells, after which naive cells were positively selected on CD45RA and the negative fraction became the memory subset. Blood was collected by leukapheresis, and PBMCs were isolated by Ficoll-Histopaque density gradient centrifugation and then cryopreserved in liquid nitrogen vapor phase. Analytical flow cytometry was used to check the purity and quantity of every magnetically sorted T cell population. From each sorted fraction, genomic DNA was isolated and quantified by UV absorbance on a Nanodrop 2000c.

The origin of this receptor is a man aged 18 to 35 in good health. Sample: naive CD4+ T cells sorted from blood. The sample's cell subset or site, from its label and the paper: CD45RA+ positively selected. This chain is built from TRBV6-1 and TRBJ2-3; the best D guess is TRBD2, with 5 bases matching. The CDR3 reads as follows: CASSDWGVADTQYF. The DNA sequence is as follows: TGTGCCAGCAGTGATTGGGGAGTCGCAGATACGCAGTATTTT.